This T cell receptor (beta chain) was profiled in a study of cytomegalovirus exposure and HLA in healthy donors. General study points: TCR beta V- and J-gene trimming, according to a later analysis, was linked to a missense DCLRE1C variant. Differences between HLA loci emerged in a later analysis of TCR association rates, with DRB1 most and HLA-C fewest.

This clone occurred once. Its antigen is unidentified. The CDR3 sequence is 12 residues long. V lost 10 bases, J lost 3 bases, and 12 bases lay in between. Germline CDR1 is MNHNS and CDR2 is SASEGT. Primers for the PCR totalled 60 Vbeta and 13 Jbeta. The table came from immunoSEQ multiplex PCR; TCRdb's copy has only in-frame clones and leaves some out. This table holds some 120,000 clones, around 74% found once. The sequence was obtained from a woman in her fifties or sixties in good health and CMV-seropositive. The rearrangement links TRBV6-1 to TRBJ1-1, with D perhaps TRBD1 (5 bases). The specimen sequenced was PBMCs. CDR3 sequence reads: CATTLGHTEAFF. The CDR3 bases are TGTGCCACCACATTGGGGCACACTGAAGCTTTCTTT.